Listed below are T cell receptor beta chains from one sample, sequenced in a study of cytomegalovirus exposure and HLA in healthy donors. Profiled with immunoSEQ multiplex PCR; TCRdb holds only in-frame clones, not every one. The sample lists around 150,000 clones; about 64% were seen once. Material for sequencing was PBMCs. The source is a woman aged 55-75 years in good health and CMV-seropositive. Each CDR3 is given with its conserved first and last residue. D genes are given only for firm matches. Rows may omit the clone size; those that give it use once, few, many or a size class.

V	J	D	size	CDR3	DNA
TRBV4-2	TRBJ2-7	-	-	CASSHVGQTYEQYF	TGTGCCAGCAGCCACGTCGGACAGACCTACGAGCAGTACTTC
TRBV5-6	TRBJ2-5	-	-	CASSLARGIQETQYF	TGTGCCAGCAGCTTGGCCAGGGGTATCCAAGAGACCCAGTACTTC
TRBV28	TRBJ2-3	TRBD2	-	CASSLSGADTQYF	TGTGCCAGCAGTTTAAGCGGGGCAGATACGCAGTATTTT
TRBV9	TRBJ2-3	TRBD2	-	CASSRTSGDTQYF	TGTGCCAGCAGTAGGACTAGCGGGGATACGCAGTATTTT
TRBV5-4	TRBJ1-1	-	few	CASSLDAEDTEAFF	TGTGCCAGCAGCTTGGACGCGGAGGATACTGAAGCTTTCTTT
TRBV4-1	TRBJ1-3	-	-	CASSQDPVGNTIYF	TGCGCCAGCAGCCAAGACCCCGTCGGAAACACCATATATTTT
TRBV27	TRBJ2-1	TRBD2	few	CASSFSGSSYNEQFF	TGTGCCAGCAGTTTTAGCGGGAGCTCCTACAATGAGCAGTTCTTC
TRBV5-1	TRBJ2-2	TRBD2	-	CASSRLAGGNTGELFF	TGCGCCAGCAGCCGACTAGCGGGAGGGAACACCGGGGAGCTGTTTTTT
TRBV29-1	TRBJ1-5	TRBD1	-	CSVATGTGDQPQHF	TGCAGCGTTGCGACAGGGACGGGTGATCAGCCCCAGCATTTT
TRBV28	TRBJ2-2	TRBD2	-	CASGTSGRTGELFF	TGTGCGAGCGGTACTAGCGGGAGGACCGGGGAGCTGTTTTTT
TRBV2	TRBJ1-2	TRBD1	-	CASTWDSNYGYTF	TGTGCCAGCACTTGGGACAGTAACTATGGCTACACCTTC
TRBV15	TRBJ2-1	TRBD1	-	CATSRDPRTGVDEQFF	TGTGCCACCAGCAGAGATCCCCGGACAGGGGTAGATGAGCAGTTCTTC
TRBV7-2	TRBJ2-7	TRBD2	-	CASSLARLANYEQYF	TGTGCCAGCAGCTTAGCGCGACTAGCAAACTACGAGCAGTACTTC
TRBV5-1	TRBJ2-2	-	-	CASSWGVLDTGELFF	TGCGCCAGCAGCTGGGGGGTTTTGGACACCGGGGAGCTGTTTTTT
TRBV19	TRBJ2-2	TRBD1	-	CASRVQGQGSTGELFF	TGTGCCAGTAGAGTCCAGGGACAGGGCAGTACCGGGGAGCTGTTTTTT
TRBV7-9	TRBJ1-3	-	few	CASSLGRQGNTIYF	TGTGCCAGCAGCTTAGGAAGGCAGGGCAACACCATATATTTT
TRBV5-1	TRBJ2-5	-	-	CASSTGVEETQYF	TGCGCCAGCAGCACGGGAGTGGAAGAGACCCAGTACTTC
TRBV20-1	TRBJ1-4	-	-	CGGKNEKLFF	TGCGGCGGAAAAAATGAAAAACTGTTTTTT
TRBV13	TRBJ2-5	TRBD1	-	CASSPGGQEGTQYF	TGTGCCAGCAGCCCCGGGGGACAGGAGGGGACCCAGTACTTC
TRBV2	TRBJ2-7	TRBD2	-	CASNGLAPSGVYEQYF	TGTGCCAGCAACGGACTAGCGCCTAGCGGGGTCTACGAGCAGTACTTC
TRBV6-1	TRBJ2-1	-	-	CASSEDILAHSNEQFF	TGTGCCAGCAGTGAAGACATTCTAGCGCACTCTAATGAGCAGTTCTTC
TRBV30	TRBJ2-7	-	-	CAWSAFSYEQYF	TGTGCCTGGAGTGCCTTCTCCTACGAGCAGTACTTC
TRBV7-7	TRBJ2-1	-	few	CASSRQASSYNEQFF	TGTGCCAGCAGCCGACAGGCGAGCTCCTACAATGAGCAGTTCTTC
TRBV7-8	TRBJ2-5	-	-	CASSIPGQQETQYF	TGTGCCAGCAGCATCCCGGGACAACAAGAGACCCAGTACTTC
TRBV5-1	TRBJ2-1	-	few	CASSPDYSVEQFF	TGCGCCAGCAGCCCAGACTACTCGGTTGAGCAGTTCTTC